This TCR beta chain is drawn from a study of T cell repertoires in cytomegalovirus infection. Study-wide background: Based on public TCR beta signatures, there were indications of CMV infection and of a matching HLA type. Study conclusions and caveats: Summed frequency of shared TCR beta families picked out CMV carriers who also had the relevant HLA. There were HLA-C-restricted CMV-specific TCR beta clonotypes dominating the ex vivo response.

The CDR3 extends over 14 amino acids. CDR1 is SEHNR and CDR2 is FQNEAQ in the germline V gene (reference sequence). The trim removed 10 bases at V and 2 bases at J, leaving 8 bases unmatched. This clonotype was observed many times. Its specificity is not known. TCRdb re-derived calls from the reads in MiXCR, one entry per CDR3 protein. This table has some 600,000 distinct CDR3 sequences, 20% to 25% appearing once. This TCR came from a human donor in good health (CMV status not recorded). Some clones in this sample may be carry-over from other donors' samples. The sample comprised CD8+ T cells from PBMCs. The chain employs TRBV7-9 and TRBJ2-5, with 9 bases lining up with TRBD1. CDR3 nucleotides: TGTGCCACGCGGACAGGGGAAAGACAAGAGACCCAGTACTTC. This sequence encodes CATRTGERQETQYF.